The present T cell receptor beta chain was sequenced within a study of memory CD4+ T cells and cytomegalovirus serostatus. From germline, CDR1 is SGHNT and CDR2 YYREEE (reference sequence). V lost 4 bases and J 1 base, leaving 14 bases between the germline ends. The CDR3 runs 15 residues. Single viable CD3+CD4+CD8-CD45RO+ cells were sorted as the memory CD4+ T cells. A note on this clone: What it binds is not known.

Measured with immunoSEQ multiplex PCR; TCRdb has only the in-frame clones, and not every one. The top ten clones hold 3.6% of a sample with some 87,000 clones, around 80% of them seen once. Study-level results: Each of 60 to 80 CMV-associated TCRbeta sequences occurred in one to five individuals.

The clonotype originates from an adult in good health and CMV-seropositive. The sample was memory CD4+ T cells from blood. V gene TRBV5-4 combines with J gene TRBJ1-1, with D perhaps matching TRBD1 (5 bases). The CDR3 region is CASSHRGWANTEAFF. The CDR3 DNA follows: TGTGCCAGCAGCCATAGGGGTTGGGCGAACACTGAAGCTTTCTTT.